Listed below are T cell receptor beta chains from one sample, sequenced in a study of cytomegalovirus exposure and HLA in healthy donors. Only in-frame clones appear in the TCRdb table, and some are missing; sequencing was by immunoSEQ multiplex PCR. The top ten hold about 0.7% of the sample, which has 110,000 to 150,000 clones, 80% to 95% seen once. Sequences were obtained from PBMCs. The receptors were gathered from a man between 18 and 29 years old in good health and CMV-seronegative. Each CDR3 is given with its conserved first and last residue. A D gene is named only where the DNA matches it firmly. Only some rows state a clone size, as once, few, many or a class for expanded clones.

D	V	J	size	DNA	CDR3
-	TRBV15	TRBJ1-1	-	TGTGCCACCAGCAACGCAGGGCTCTGGACTGAAGCTTTCTTT	CATSNAGLWTEAFF
-	TRBV9	TRBJ1-2	-	TGTGCCAGCAGCGTAGCTACTAACTATGGCTACACCTTC	CASSVATNYGYTF
-	TRBV4-3	TRBJ1-2	once	TGCGCCAGCAGCCAAGACGTAGACAGCAAGTATGGCTACACCTTC	CASSQDVDSKYGYTF
TRBD1	TRBV6-5	TRBJ1-3	-	TGTGCCAGCAGTTGGGGACAGGGAAACACCATATATTTT	CASSWGQGNTIYF
TRBD2	TRBV5-1	TRBJ2-3	-	TGCGCCAGCAGCCCCGCTAGCGGGAGTGGGGATACGCAGTATTTT	CASSPASGSGDTQYF
TRBD2	TRBV6-5	TRBJ2-1	-	TGTGCCAGCAGTTCAATAGCGGGAACCTACAATGAGCAGTTCTTC	CASSSIAGTYNEQFF
-	TRBV25-1	TRBJ2-3	-	TGTGCCAGCAGTGAATTTCGTCGTGGAGGCACAGATACGCAGTATTTT	CASSEFRRGGTDTQYF
-	TRBV7-9	TRBJ2-6	-	TGTGCCAGCAGAAACAGGAGCTCTGGGGCCAACGTCCTGACTTTC	CASRNRSSGANVLTF
TRBD2	TRBV11-3	TRBJ2-5	-	TGTGCCAGCAGCTTAGCCCCGGGACTACCAGTGGGGAGCGAGACCCAGTACTTC	CASSLAPGLPVGSETQYF
-	TRBV27	TRBJ2-2	-	TGTGCCAGCAGTTTCTCCGGGTCCGGGGAGCTGTTTTTT	CASSFSGSGELFF
TRBD1	TRBV5-1	TRBJ1-2	-	TGCGCCAGCAGCCGGGACAGGGACGGCTACACCTTC	CASSRDRDGYTF
TRBD2	TRBV19	TRBJ2-1	-	TGTGCCAGTAGTATACTGACTAGCGGGGGTTACAATGAGCAGTTCTTC	CASSILTSGGYNEQFF
-	TRBV27	TRBJ2-1	-	TGTGCCAGCGAGCCGATTTGCCTTAGCAATGAGCAGTTCTTC	CASEPICLSNEQFF
TRBD2	TRBV18	TRBJ2-3	-	TGTGCCAGCTCTCCGCGACTAGCGGGATCCACAGATACGCAGTATTTT	CASSPRLAGSTDTQYF
-	TRBV9	TRBJ1-1	few	TGTGCCAGCAGCGTTTCAGGGGACACTGAAGCTTTCTTT	CASSVSGDTEAFF
-	TRBV5-6	TRBJ2-3	-	TGTGCCAGTGGCAGCGCCGGCACAGATACGCAGTATTTT	CASGSAGTDTQYF
-	TRBV7-6	TRBJ1-3	once	TGTGCCAGCAGCTTGAGACAGACCCGCTCTGGAAACACCATATATTTT	CASSLRQTRSGNTIYF
-	TRBV28	TRBJ2-1	-	TGTGCCAGCAGTATTCCCACTAAGCAGTTCTTC	CASSIPTKQFF
-	TRBV5-6	TRBJ2-3	-	TGTGCCAGCAGGCGCAACAGGGTAGGGCAGACAGATACGCAGTATTTT	CASRRNRVGQTDTQYF
TRBD1	TRBV9	TRBJ1-2	-	TGTGCCAGCAGCGTAGCCCGAGGGACAGGGCAATCTAACTATGGCTACACCTTC	CASSVARGTGQSNYGYTF
-	TRBV2	TRBJ2-5	-	TGTGCCAGCAGTGAAACCCCACATAGACGGGGTGGTGAGACCCAGTACTTC	CASSETPHRRGGETQYF
-	TRBV7-8	TRBJ1-5	-	TGTGCCAGCAGCTTAGCAGCCTACAATCAGCCCCAGCATTTT	CASSLAAYNQPQHF
-	TRBV6-5	TRBJ1-5	-	TGTGCCAGCAGACGCCGGGCAGGGGAGAATCAGCCCCAGCATTTT	CASRRRAGENQPQHF
-	TRBV6-1	TRBJ2-1	-	TGTGCCAGCTCAAACGGTTTTTGGGAGCAGTTCTTC	CASSNGFWEQFF
-	TRBV4-1	TRBJ1-5	-	TGCGCCAGCAGCCAAGTCCAGGGCCTGATCGATCAGCCCCAGCATTTT	CASSQVQGLIDQPQHF
TRBD1	TRBV6-1	TRBJ1-5	-	TGTGCCAGCAGTGAAGCGCTTCGACAGGGTAATGGCCAGCCCCAGCATTTT	CASSEALRQGNGQPQHF
TRBD1	TRBV27	TRBJ2-3	-	TGTGCCAGCAGTTTATGGGGACAGGGGAATACGCAGTATTTT	CASSLWGQGNTQYF
TRBD1	TRBV27	TRBJ2-2	few	TGTGCCAGCAGCCTGGGACAGTGGAACACCGGGGAGCTGTTTTTT	CASSLGQWNTGELFF
TRBD1	TRBV4-3	TRBJ2-5	-	TGCGCCAGCAGCCAGTCGAACCACAGGGGAGAGACCCAGTACTTC	CASSQSNHRGETQYF
-	TRBV5-1	TRBJ1-4	-	TGCGCCAGCAGCTTGGCTCCCCAGGGTGGGGAAAAACTGTTTTTT	CASSLAPQGGEKLFF
-	TRBV19	TRBJ1-2	-	TGTGCCAGTAGTATTGGGGAGGGTTCCTATGGCTACACCTTC	CASSIGEGSYGYTF
-	TRBV18	TRBJ1-2	-	TGTGCCAGCTCACCCGGACTGAACTCTAACTATGGCTACACCTTC	CASSPGLNSNYGYTF
TRBD1	TRBV5-1	TRBJ2-7	-	TGCGCCAGCAGCTTGGGGGACAGCTCCTACGAGCAGTACTTC	CASSLGDSSYEQYF
-	TRBV18	TRBJ1-6	-	TGTGCCAGCTCACCACTAAGTTTTCAGACGCCTTCGGGACCCCTCCACTTT	CASSPLSFQTPSGPLHF
TRBD1	TRBV7-9	TRBJ1-4	-	TGTGCCAGCAGCTTAGGACAGGGTGGTGAAAAACTGTTTTTT	CASSLGQGGEKLFF
TRBD2	TRBV10-1	TRBJ2-2	once	TGCGCCAGCAGTGAGTCGCGGGGGTCCGGGGAGCTGTTTTTT	CASSESRGSGELFF
TRBD1	TRBV19	TRBJ1-3	-	TGTGCCAGTAGTATATCCCGGACAGGGGTCCTTCACTCTGGAAACACCATATATTTT	CASSISRTGVLHSGNTIYF
-	TRBV4-1	TRBJ1-1	few	TGCGCCAGCAGCCAAGATGTCAGTCCTGAAGCTTTCTTT	CASSQDVSPEAFF
-	TRBV6-1	TRBJ1-6	-	TGTGCCAGCAGTGAAACTTCAGGGAATAATTCACCCCTCCACTTT	CASSETSGNNSPLHF
TRBD1	TRBV19	TRBJ1-1	-	TGTGCCAGTAGCCAGGGACAGGGAGGAACTGAAGCTTTCTTT	CASSQGQGGTEAFF
-	TRBV5-5	TRBJ1-5	-	TGTGCCAGCAGCCCAGACAGCAGCAATCAGCCCCAGCATTTT	CASSPDSSNQPQHF